One and the same sample provided the 13 T cell receptor beta chains below, sequenced in a study of OX40 agonist ivuxolimab in advanced cancers. The library was made by the immunoSEQ multiplex PCR assay. The table comes from immuneACCESS by way of TCRdb, which keeps in-frame sequences with V and J called. Part of the clones is missing from these tables; in studies checked, under half for an unresolved V gene and the rest for unknown reasons. The sample table shows fewer than 85,000 clones, and 91% are seen once. Jointly, the top ten make up less than 2.5% of the sample. Sequenced here: CD4+ or CD8+ T cells sorted from blood, sampled in a trial of the OX40 agonist ivuxolimab. The receptors come from an adult with an advanced solid tumor such as melanoma, head and neck, liver or kidney cancer.

V gene TRBV28 combines with J gene TRBJ1-2; a possible D gene is TRBD1 (5 bases). Germline CDR1 reads MDHEN; CDR2 reads SYDVKM. With 4 bases removed from V and 0 bases from J, the gap between germline ends came to 12 bases. CDR3 length: 15 residues. For the CDR3, the DNA is TGTGCCAGCAGTTATAGCGGCAGGGCTAACTATGGCTACACCTTC. Its translation: CASSYSGRANYGYTF.

The gene calls are TRBV6-1 and TRBJ2-5; D tentatively fits TRBD1 or TRBD2 (5 bases each). With 8 bases removed from V and 2 bases from J, the gap between germline ends came to 18 bases. Germline CDR1 and CDR2: MNHNS and SASEGT. The CDR3 contains 15 residues. The CDR3 region has the DNA TGTGCCAGCTCAGGAGTTGGGGGATCTCAAGAGACCCAGTACTTC. Translated: CASSGVGGSQETQYF.

This clone was recorded only once. The chain links TRBV7-8 to TRBJ1-1; D gene unclear. The V gene's germline CDR1 is SGHVS and CDR2 FQNEAQ. Trimming pared 2 bases from V and 3 bases from J, leaving 10 bases between. The CDR3 has 14 amino acids. The CDR3 protein is CASSLNARDTEAFF. CDR3 in DNA: TGTGCCAGCAGCTTAAATGCGAGGGACACTGAAGCTTTCTTT.

The V and J genes are TRBV6-6 and TRBJ2-7; possibly TRBD1 or TRBD2 for D (5 bases each). CDR3 length equals 14 residues. Between the trimmed V and J ends, which lost 4 bases and 2 bases, there was a span of 12 bases. Germline V gene lookup returns CDR1 MNHNY and CDR2 SVGAGI (reference sequence). The CDR3 loop reads CASSSRDGPYEQYF. The CDR3 DNA is TGTGCCAGCAGTTCCCGGGACGGACCCTACGAGCAGTACTTC.

The gene calls are TRBV4-2 and TRBJ2-5, with a tentative D call TRBD1 (6 bases). Trimming pared 4 bases from V and 4 bases from J, leaving 22 bases between. This CDR3 spans 17 amino acids. Germline-derived CDR1 and CDR2 are LGHNA and YNFKEQ. Written as DNA, the CDR3 is TGTGCCAGCAGCCTAAATGGGTACACCGTACAGGGAGAGACCCAGTACTTC. Protein product: CASSLNGYTVQGETQYF.

This clone showed up just a few times. This rearrangement joins TRBV11-3 to TRBJ1-1; D gene ambiguous. Germline V gene data show CDR1 as SGHNT and CDR2 as YENEEA. This CDR3 is built from 12 residues. V shed 2 bases and J shed 4 bases, with 5 bases lying between them. CDR3 sequence reads: CASSLYGTEAFF. CDR3 DNA: TGTGCCAGCAGCTTATACGGCACTGAAGCTTTCTTT.

The chain carries TRBV10-1 and TRBJ2-2, with 7 bases aligning to TRBD2. V lost 3 bases, J lost 1 base, and 5 bases stayed unmatched. This CDR3 is built from 16 residues. The germline CDR1 and CDR2 sequences are WNHNN and SYGVQD (reference sequence). CDR3 protein: CASSEAGSRNTGELFF. CDR3 DNA: TGCGCCAGCAGTGAAGCGGGGAGTAGGAACACCGGGGAGCTGTTTTTT.

This clone was recorded once. The chain joins TRBV9 to TRBJ2-7, with TRBD1 matching over 7 bases. Germline CDR1 and CDR2: SGDLS and YYNGEE. The trim removed 0 bases at V and 2 bases at J, leaving 5 bases unmatched. There are 15 residues in the CDR3. The CDR3 DNA sequence: TGTGCCAGCAGCGTAGGTACAGGGGATACCTACGAGCAGTACTTC. This codes for CASSVGTGDTYEQYF.

The chain carries TRBV19 and TRBJ1-1, with TRBD1 as a possible D gene (6 bases). CDR3 length equals 14 residues. V gave up 1 base and J gave up 1 base, with 7 bases separating them. Germline loops: CDR1 LNHDA, CDR2 SQIVND (reference sequence). The CDR3 reads CASSIVGQNTEAFF. As DNA, the CDR3 is TGTGCCAGTAGTATAGTGGGACAGAACACTGAAGCTTTCTTT. The variable domain in full, completed from reference TRBV19 and TRBJ1-1, reads DGGITQSPKYLFRKEGQNVTLSCEQNLNHDAMYWYRQDPGQGLRLIYYSQIVNDFQKGDIAEGYSVSREKKESFPLTVTSAQKNPTAFYLCASSIVGQNTEAFFGQGTRLTVV.

The chain has TRBV28 and TRBJ1-1; D might be TRBD1 (5 bases). V was trimmed by 8 bases and J by 3 bases, leaving 10 bases between them. Germline CDR1 is MDHEN and CDR2 is SYDVKM. The CDR3 is 12 residues long. The CDR3 sequence is CASLGAYTEAFF. The CDR3 nucleotides are TGTGCCAGCCTTGGGGCATACACTGAAGCTTTCTTT.

The V call is TRBV6-5, the J call TRBJ2-7; 12 bases align to TRBD2. Losses at the gene ends were 2 bases for V and 7 bases for J; bases not matched to a gene: 9. Looked up from germline, CDR1 is MNHEY and CDR2 is SVGAGI. The CDR3 contains 16 residues. CDR3 protein: CASSYEPSGRAGEQYF. The CDR3, as DNA: TGTGCCAGCAGTTACGAACCTAGCGGGAGGGCGGGGGAGCAGTACTTC.

This rearrangement joins TRBV30 to TRBJ1-2; D remains ambiguous. Trimming pared 8 bases from V and 4 bases from J, leaving 14 bases between. The length of the CDR3 is 12 residues. Germline assignment: CDR1 GTSNPN and CDR2 SVGIG (reference sequence). The CDR3 region is CALTGGSYGYTF. The DNA for the CDR3 is TGTGCCCTTACCGGAGGGAGCTATGGCTACACCTTC.

The chain recombines TRBV25-1 with TRBJ1-4; maybe TRBD1 (5 bases). Trimming removed 3 bases from V and 10 bases from J, with 18 bases in between. Germline V gives CDR1 MGHDK, CDR2 SYGVNS. There are 15 residues in the CDR3. CDR3 nucleotides: TGTGCCAGCAGTGACCCCTCCGGGGCAGCTCGAAAACTGTTTTTT. Protein: CASSDPSGAARKLFF.